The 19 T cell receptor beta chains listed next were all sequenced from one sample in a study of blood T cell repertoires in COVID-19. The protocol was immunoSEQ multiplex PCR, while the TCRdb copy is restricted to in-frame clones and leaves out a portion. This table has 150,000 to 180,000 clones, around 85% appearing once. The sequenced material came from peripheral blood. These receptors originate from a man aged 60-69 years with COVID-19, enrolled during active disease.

CDR3 DNA sequence: TGTGCCAGCAGCTTGAGAAAGACGGGTCTCTCTGGAAACACCATATATTTT. Its protein product is CASSLRKTGLSGNTIYF. The chain joins TRBV5-8 to TRBJ1-3; D gene ambiguous. The CDR3 length is 17 residues. CDR1 is SGHTS, CDR2 YDEGEE, per germline. Trimming removed 1 base from V and 0 bases from J, with 14 bases in between. Using reference TRBV5-8 and TRBJ1-3 for the parts outside the CDR3, the full variable domain is EAGVTQSPTHLIKTRGQQATLRCSPISGHTSVYWYQQALGLGLQFLLWYDEGEERNRGNFPPRFSGRQFPNYSSELNVNALELEDSALYLCASSLRKTGLSGNTIYFGEGSWLTVV.

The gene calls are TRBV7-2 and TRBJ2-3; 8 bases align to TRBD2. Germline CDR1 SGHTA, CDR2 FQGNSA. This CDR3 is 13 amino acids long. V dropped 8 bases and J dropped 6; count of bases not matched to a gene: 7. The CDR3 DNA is TGTGCCAGCGGGTGGACTAGCTCCGATACGCAGTATTTT. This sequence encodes CASGWTSSDTQYF.

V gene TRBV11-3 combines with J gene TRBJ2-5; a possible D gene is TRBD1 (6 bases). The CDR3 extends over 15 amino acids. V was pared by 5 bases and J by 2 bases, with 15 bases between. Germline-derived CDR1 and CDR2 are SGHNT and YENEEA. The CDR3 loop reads CASSPGANQQETQYF. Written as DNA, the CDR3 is TGTGCCAGCAGCCCAGGGGCTAACCAACAAGAGACCCAGTACTTC.

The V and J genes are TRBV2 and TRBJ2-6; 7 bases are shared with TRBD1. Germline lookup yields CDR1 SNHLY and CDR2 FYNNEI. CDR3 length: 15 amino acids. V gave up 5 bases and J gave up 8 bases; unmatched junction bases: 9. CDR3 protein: CASSRQGVGPNVLTF. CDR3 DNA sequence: TGTGCCAGCAGTCGACAGGGTGTGGGGCCCAACGTCCTGACTTTC.

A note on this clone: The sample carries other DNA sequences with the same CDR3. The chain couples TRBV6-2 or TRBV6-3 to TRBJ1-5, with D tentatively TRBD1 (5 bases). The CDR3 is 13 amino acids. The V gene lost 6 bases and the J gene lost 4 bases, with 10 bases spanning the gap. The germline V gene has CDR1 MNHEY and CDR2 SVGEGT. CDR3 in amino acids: CASSLTVNQPQHF. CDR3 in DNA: TGTGCCAGCAGCCTGACAGTTAATCAGCCCCAGCATTTT.

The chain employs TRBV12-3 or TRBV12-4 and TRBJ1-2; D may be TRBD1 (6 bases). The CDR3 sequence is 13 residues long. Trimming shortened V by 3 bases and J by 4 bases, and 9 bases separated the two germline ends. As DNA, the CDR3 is TGTGCCAGCAGTTTGGACAGCCGCTATGGCTACACCTTC. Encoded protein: CASSLDSRYGYTF.

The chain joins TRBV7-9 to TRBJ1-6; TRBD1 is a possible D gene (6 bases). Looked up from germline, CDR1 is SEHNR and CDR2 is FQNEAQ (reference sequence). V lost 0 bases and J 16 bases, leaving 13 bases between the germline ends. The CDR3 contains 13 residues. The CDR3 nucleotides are TGTGCCAGCAGCTTAGCGACAGGAGATAGGCTCCACTTT. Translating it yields CASSLATGDRLHF.

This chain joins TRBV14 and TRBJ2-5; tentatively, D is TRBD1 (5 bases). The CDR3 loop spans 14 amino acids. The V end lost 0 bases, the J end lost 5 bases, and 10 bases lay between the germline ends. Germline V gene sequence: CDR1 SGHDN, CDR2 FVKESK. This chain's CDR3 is CASSQDSRAETQYF. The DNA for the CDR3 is TGTGCCAGCAGCCAAGATTCCAGGGCCGAGACCCAGTACTTC.

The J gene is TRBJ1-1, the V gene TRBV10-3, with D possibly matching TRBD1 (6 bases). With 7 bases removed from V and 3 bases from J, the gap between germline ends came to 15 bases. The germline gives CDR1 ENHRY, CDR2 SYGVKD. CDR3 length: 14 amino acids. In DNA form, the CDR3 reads TGTGCCATCATGCCAGGGGAATTGGACACTGAAGCTTTCTTT. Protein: CAIMPGELDTEAFF.

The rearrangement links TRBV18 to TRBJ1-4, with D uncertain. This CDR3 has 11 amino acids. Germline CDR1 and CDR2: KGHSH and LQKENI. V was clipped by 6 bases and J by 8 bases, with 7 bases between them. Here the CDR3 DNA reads TGTGCCAGCTCCGGAGGGGAAAAACTGTTTTTT. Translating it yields CASSGGEKLFF.

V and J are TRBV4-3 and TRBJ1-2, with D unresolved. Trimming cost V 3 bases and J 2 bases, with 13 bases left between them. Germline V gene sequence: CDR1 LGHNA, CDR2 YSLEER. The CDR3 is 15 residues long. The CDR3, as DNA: TGCGCCAGCAGCCAGGGAGCGACTCCGAACTATGGCTACACCTTC. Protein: CASSQGATPNYGYTF.

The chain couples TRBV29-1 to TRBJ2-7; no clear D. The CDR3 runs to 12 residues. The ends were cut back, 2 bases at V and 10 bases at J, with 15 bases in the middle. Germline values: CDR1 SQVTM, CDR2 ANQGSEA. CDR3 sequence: CSVESPPSNQYF. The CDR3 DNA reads TGCAGCGTTGAATCCCCCCCCAGTAACCAGTACTTC.

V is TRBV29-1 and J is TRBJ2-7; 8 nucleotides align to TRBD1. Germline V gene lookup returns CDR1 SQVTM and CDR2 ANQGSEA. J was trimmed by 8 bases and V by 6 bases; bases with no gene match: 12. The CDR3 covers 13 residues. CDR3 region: CSVSGTGTGKQYF. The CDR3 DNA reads TGCAGCGTGTCCGGGACAGGCACGGGCAAGCAGTACTTC.

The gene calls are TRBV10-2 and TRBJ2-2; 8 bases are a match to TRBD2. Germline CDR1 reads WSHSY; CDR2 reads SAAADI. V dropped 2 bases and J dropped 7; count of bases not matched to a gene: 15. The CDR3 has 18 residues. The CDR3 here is CASSEPRAGGGNSGELFF. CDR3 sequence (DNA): TGCGCCAGCAGTGAGCCCCGAGCTGGCGGGGGGAATAGCGGGGAGCTGTTTTTT.

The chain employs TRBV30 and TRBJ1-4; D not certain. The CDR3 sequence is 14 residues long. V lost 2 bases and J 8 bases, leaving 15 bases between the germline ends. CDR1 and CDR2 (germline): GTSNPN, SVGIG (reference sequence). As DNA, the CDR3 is TGTGCCTGGAGTTTATCCACACGATGGGAAAAACTGTTTTTT. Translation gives CAWSLSTRWEKLFF.

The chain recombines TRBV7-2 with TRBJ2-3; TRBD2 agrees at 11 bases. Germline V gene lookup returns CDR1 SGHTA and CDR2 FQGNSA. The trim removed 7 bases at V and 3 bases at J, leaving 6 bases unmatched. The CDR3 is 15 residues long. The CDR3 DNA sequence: TGTGCCAGCATACTAGCGGGAGTTCCTACAGATACGCAGTATTTT. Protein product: CASILAGVPTDTQYF.

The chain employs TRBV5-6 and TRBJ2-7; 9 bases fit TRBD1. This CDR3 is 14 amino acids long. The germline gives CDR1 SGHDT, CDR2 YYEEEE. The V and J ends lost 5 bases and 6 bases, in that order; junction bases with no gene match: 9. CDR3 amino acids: CASSYPGQGFEQYF. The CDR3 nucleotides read TGTGCCAGCAGTTACCCGGGACAGGGCTTCGAGCAGTACTTC. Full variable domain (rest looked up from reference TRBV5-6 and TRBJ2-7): DAGVTQSPTHLIKTRGQQVTLRCSPKSGHDTVSWYQQALGQGPQFIFQYYEEEERQRGNFPDRFSGHQFPNYSSELNVNALLLGDSALYLCASSYPGQGFEQYFGPGTRLTVT.

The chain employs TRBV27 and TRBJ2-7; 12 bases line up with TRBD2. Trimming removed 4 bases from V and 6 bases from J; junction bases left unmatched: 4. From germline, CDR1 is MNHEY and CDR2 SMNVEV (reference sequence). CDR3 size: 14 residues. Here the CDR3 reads CASSSSGGASEQYF. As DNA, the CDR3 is TGTGCCAGCAGTTCTAGCGGGGGGGCATCCGAGCAGTACTTC.

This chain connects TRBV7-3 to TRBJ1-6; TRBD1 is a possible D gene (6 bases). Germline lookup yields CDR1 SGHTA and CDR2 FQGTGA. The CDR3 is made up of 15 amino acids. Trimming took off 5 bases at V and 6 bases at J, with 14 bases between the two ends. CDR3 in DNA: TGTGCCAGCAGCCAAGGGGGACGGGCTAATTCACCCCTCCACTTT. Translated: CASSQGGRANSPLHF.